A single sample is the source of the 2 T cell receptor beta chains below, sequenced in a study of blood T cell repertoires in COVID-19. Some clones are missing from TCRdb's copy, which holds only in-frame ones; the method was immunoSEQ multiplex PCR. Counted here are tens of thousands of clones, more than 80% occurring once; the ten biggest clones make up approximately 5%. The sequencing input was peripheral blood. These receptors all stem from a woman of 80 years or more with active or convalescent COVID-19.

The gene calls are TRBV7-8 and TRBJ2-1; TRBD2 aligns across 7 bases. Germline V gene data show CDR1 as SGHVS and CDR2 as FQNEAQ. Losses at the gene ends were 5 bases for V and 3 bases for J; bases not matched to a gene: 22. CDR3 size: 20 residues. In DNA form, the CDR3 reads TGTGCCAGCAGCCTCCCAAGGCCCCTTCAGTACGGGACTAACTACAATGAGCAGTTCTTC. This gives the protein CASSLPRPLQYGTNYNEQFF.

This clone turned up a few times. This chain joins TRBV21-1 and TRBJ1-3; the table names TRBD1, a call not compared with the DNA. TRBV21-1 is classified as a pseudogene. This CDR3 contains 15 residues. The CDR3 spells CASSKGDSYEHTIYF. The CDR3 DNA is TGTGCCAGCAGCAAAGGGGACAGTTATGAACACACCATATATTTT.